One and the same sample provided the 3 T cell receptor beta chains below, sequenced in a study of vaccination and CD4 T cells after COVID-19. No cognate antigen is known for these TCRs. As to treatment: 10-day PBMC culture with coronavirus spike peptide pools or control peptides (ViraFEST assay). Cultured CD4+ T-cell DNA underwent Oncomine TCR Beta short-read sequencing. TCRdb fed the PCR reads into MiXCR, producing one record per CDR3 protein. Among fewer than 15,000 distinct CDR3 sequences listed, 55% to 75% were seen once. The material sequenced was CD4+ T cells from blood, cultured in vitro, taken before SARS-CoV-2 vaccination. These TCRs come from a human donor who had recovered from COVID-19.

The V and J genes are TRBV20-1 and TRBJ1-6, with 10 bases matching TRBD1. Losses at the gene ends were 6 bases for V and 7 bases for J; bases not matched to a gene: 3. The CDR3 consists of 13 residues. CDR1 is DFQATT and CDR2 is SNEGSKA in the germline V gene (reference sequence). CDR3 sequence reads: CSAPGQGNSPLHF. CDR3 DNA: TGCAGTGCCCCGGGACAGGGGAATTCACCCCTCCACTTT.

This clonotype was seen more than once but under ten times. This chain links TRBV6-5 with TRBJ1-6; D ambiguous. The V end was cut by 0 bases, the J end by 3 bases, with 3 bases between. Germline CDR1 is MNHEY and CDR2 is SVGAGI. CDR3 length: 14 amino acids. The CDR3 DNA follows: TGTGCCAGCAGTTACTCTAGCTATAATTCACCCCTCCACTTT. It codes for CASSYSSYNSPLHF.

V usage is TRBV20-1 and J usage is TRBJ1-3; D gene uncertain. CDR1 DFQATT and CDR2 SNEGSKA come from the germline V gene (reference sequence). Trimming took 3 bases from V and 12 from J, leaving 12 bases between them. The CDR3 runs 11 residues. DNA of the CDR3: TGCAGTGCTAGGCACACTTACGGCATATATTTT. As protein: CSARHTYGIYF.